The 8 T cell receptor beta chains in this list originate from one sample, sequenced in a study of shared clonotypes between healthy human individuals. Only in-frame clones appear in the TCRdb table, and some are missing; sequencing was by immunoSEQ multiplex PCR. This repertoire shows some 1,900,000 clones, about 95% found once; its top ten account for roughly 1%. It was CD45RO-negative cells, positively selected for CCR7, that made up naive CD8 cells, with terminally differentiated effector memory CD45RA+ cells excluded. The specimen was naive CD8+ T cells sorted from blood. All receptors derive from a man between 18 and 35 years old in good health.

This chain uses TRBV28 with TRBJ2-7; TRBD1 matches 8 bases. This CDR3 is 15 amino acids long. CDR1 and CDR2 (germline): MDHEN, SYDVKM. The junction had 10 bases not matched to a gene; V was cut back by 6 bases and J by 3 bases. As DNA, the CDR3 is TGTGCCAGCAGGGGGGGACAGGCCACTCACTACGAGCAGTACTTC. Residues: CASRGGQATHYEQYF.

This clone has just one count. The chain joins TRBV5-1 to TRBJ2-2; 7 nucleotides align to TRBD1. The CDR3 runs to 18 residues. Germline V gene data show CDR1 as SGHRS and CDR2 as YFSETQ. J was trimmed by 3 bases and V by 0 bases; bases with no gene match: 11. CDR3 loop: CASSLEPGTVRDTGELFF. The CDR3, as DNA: TGCGCCAGCAGCTTGGAACCCGGGACAGTGAGGGACACCGGGGAGCTGTTTTTT.

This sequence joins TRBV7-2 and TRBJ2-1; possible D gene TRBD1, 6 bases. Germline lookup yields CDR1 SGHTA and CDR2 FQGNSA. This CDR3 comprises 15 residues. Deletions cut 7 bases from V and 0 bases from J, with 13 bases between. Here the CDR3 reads CASTQGTSSYNEQFF. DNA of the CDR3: TGTGCCAGCACCCAGGGGACCAGCTCCTACAATGAGCAGTTCTTC.

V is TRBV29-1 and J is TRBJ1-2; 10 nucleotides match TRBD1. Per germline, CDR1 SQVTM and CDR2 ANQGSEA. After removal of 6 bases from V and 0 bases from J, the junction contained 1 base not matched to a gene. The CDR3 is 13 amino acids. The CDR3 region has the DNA TGCAGCGTGACAGGGGGCTCTAACTATGGCTACACCTTC. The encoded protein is CSVTGGSNYGYTF.

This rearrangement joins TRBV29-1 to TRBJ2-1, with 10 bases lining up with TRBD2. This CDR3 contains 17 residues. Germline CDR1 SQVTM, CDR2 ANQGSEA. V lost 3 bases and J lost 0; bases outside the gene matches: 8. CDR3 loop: CSVDRLAGRVSYNEQFF. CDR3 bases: TGCAGCGTTGATAGACTAGCGGGTAGAGTCTCCTACAATGAGCAGTTCTTC.

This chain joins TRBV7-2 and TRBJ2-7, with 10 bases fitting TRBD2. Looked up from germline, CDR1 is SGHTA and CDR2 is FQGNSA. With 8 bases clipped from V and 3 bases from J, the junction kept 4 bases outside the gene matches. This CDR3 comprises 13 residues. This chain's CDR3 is CASRTSGVYEQYF. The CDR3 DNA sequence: TGTGCCAGCCGAACTAGCGGGGTCTACGAGCAGTACTTC.

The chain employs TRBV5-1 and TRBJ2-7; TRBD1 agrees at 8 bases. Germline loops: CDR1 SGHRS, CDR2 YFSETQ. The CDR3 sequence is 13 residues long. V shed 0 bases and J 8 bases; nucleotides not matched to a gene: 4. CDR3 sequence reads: CASSLEQGDKQYF. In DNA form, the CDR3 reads TGCGCCAGCAGCTTGGAACAGGGGGATAAGCAGTACTTC.

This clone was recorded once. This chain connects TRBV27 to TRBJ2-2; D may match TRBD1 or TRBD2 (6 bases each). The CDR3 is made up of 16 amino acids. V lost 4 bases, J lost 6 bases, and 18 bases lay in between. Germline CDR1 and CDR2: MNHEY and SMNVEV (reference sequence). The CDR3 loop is CASSSSAGEVAGELFF. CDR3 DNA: TGTGCCAGCAGTTCCTCGGCAGGGGAGGTCGCCGGGGAGCTGTTTTTT.